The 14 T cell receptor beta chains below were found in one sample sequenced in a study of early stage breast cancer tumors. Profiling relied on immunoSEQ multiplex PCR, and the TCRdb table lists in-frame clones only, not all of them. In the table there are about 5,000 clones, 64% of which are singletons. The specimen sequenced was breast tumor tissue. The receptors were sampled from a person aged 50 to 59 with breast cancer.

The CDR3 is CASSLVGTSVGPDTQYF. The CDR3 DNA reads TGTGCCAGCAGCTTAGTGGGGACTAGCGTGGGCCCAGATACGCAGTATTTT. This chain links TRBV7-6 with TRBJ2-3, with 10 bases lining up with TRBD2. V shed 1 base and J 4 bases; nucleotides not matched to a gene: 8. The CDR3 length is 17 residues. From germline, CDR1 is SGHVS and CDR2 FNYEAQ.

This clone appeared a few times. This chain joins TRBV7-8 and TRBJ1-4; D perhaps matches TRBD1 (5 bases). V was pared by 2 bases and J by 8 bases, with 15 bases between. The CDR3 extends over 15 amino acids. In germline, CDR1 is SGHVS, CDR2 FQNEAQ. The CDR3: CASSLSLSGGEKLFF. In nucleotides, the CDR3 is TGTGCCAGCAGCTTATCACTGTCGGGGGGGGAAAAACTGTTTTTT.

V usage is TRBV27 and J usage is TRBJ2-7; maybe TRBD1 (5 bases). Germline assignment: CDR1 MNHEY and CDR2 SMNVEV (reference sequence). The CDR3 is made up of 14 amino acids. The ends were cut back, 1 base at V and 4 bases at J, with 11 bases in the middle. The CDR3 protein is CASSLYRHGYEQYF. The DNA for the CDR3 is TGTGCCAGCAGTTTATACAGGCACGGTTACGAGCAGTACTTC.

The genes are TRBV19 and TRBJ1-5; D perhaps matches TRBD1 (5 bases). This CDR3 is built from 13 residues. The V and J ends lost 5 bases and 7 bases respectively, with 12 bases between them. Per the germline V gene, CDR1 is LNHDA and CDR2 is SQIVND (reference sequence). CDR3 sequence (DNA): TGTGCCAGTAGTTTTTGGGAGGGGCAGCCCCAGCATTTT. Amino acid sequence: CASSFWEGQPQHF.

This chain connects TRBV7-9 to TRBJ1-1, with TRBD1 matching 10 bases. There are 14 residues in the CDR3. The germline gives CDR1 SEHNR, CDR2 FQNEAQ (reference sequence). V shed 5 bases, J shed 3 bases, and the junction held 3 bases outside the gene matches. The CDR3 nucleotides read TGTGCCAGCAGCCCGGGACAGGGGTACACTGAAGCTTTCTTT. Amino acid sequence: CASSPGQGYTEAFF.

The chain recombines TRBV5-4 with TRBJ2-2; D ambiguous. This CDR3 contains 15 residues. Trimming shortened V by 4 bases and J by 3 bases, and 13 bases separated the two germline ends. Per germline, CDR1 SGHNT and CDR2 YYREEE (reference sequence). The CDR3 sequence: CASSIDMLDTGELFF. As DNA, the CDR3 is TGTGCCAGCAGCATCGACATGCTGGACACCGGGGAGCTGTTTTTT.

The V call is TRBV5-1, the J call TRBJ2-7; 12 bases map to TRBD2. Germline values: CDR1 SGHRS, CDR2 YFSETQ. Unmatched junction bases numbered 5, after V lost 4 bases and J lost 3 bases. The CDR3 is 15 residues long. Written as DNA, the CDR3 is TGCGCCAGCAGCCAACTAGCGGGGGGATTCTACGAGCAGTACTTC. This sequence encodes CASSQLAGGFYEQYF.

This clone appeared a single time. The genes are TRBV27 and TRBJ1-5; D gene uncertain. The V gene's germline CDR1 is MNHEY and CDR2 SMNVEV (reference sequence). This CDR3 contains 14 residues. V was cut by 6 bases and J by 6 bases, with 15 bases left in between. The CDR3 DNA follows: TGTGCCAGCAGCTTGTTCTCGGGGTCTCAGCCCCAGCATTTT. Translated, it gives CASSLFSGSQPQHF.

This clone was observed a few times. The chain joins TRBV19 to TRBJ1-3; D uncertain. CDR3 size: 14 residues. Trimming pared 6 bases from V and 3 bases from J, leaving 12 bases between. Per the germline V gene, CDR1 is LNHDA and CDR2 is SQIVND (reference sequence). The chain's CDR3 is CASSTTMSGNTIYF. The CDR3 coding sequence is TGTGCCAGTAGCACTACAATGAGTGGAAACACCATATATTTT.

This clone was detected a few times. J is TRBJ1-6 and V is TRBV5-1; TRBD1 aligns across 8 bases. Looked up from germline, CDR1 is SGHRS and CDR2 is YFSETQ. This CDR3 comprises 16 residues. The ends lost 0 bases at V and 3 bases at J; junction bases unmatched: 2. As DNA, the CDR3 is TGCGCCAGCAGCTTGGGACAGGGGCTCTATAATTCACCCCTCCACTTT. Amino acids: CASSLGQGLYNSPLHF. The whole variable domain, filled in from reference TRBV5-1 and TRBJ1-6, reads KAGVTQTPRYLIKTRGQQVTLSCSPISGHRSVSWYQQTPGQGLQFLFEYFSETQRNKGNFPGRFSGRQFSNSRSEMNVSTLELGDSALYLCASSLGQGLYNSPLHFGNGTRLTVT.

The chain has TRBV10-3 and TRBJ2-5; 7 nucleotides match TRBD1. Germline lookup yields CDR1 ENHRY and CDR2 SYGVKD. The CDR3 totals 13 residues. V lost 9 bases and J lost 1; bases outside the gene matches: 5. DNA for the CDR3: TGTGCCATAAGTAGGGGGCCCCAAGAGACCCAGTACTTC. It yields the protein CAISRGPQETQYF.

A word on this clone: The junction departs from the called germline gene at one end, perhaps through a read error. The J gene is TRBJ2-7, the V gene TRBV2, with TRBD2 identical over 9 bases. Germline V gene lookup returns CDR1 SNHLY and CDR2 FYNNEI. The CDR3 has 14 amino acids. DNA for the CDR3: TGTGCCAGCAGTGAAGCTTCTAGCGGGACCCAATGGCGTTTC. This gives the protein CASSEASSGTQWRF.

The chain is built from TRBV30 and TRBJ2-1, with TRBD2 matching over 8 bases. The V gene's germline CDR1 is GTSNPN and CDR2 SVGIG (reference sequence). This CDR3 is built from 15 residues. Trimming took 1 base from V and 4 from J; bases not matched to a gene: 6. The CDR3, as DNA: TGTGCCTGGAGTGCGGGAGGGGATCGTTACAATGAGCAGTTCTTC. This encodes CAWSAGGDRYNEQFF.

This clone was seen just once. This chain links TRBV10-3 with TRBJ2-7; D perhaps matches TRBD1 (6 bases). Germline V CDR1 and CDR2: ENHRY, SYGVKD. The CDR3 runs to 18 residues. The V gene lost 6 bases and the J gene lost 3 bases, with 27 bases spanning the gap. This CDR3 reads CAISDWTAKDDMGYEQYF. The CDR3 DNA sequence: TGTGCCATCAGCGACTGGACAGCCAAAGACGACATGGGCTACGAGCAGTACTTC.